Shown below are 28 T cell receptor beta chains from a single sample sequenced in a study of cytomegalovirus exposure and HLA in healthy donors. The PCR ran on 60 Vbeta and 13 Jbeta primers. Assay: immunoSEQ multiplex PCR; the TCRdb copy retains only in-frame clones and omits some. Of approximately 170,000 clones in the sample, roughly 85% are singletons; the top ten hold 1%. The sequenced sample consisted of PBMCs. These receptors came from a boy under 10 years old in good health and CMV-seronegative.

The CDR3 sequence is CATGYGVGANVLTF. In nucleotides, the CDR3 is TGTGCCACAGGGTACGGAGTTGGGGCCAACGTCCTGACTTTC. The chain combines TRBV6-1 with TRBJ2-6; a weak D match, TRBD1 (5 bases). Per germline, CDR1 MNHNS and CDR2 SASEGT. The CDR3 contains 14 residues. Between the trimmed V and J ends, which lost 10 bases and 3 bases, there was a span of 13 bases.

The chain recombines TRBV9 with TRBJ1-6, with TRBD1 as a possible D gene (5 bases). With 0 bases removed from V and 7 bases from J, the gap between germline ends came to 11 bases. This CDR3 comprises 15 residues. The V gene's germline CDR1 is SGDLS and CDR2 YYNGEE. The CDR3: CASSVAAGRNSPLHF. DNA for the CDR3: TGTGCCAGCAGCGTAGCGGCAGGGAGGAATTCACCCCTCCACTTT.

Of note for this clone: At one end the junction does not follow the germline gene, possibly because of a read error. V usage is TRBV7-9 and J usage is TRBJ2-2; no reliable D call. CDR1 is SEHNR, CDR2 FQNEAQ, per germline (reference sequence). This CDR3 region has 12 residues. CDR3 loop: CSSTVAVGELFF. In nucleotides, the CDR3 is TGTTCCAGCACCGTAGCCGTCGGGGAGCTGTTTTTT. Full variable domain (missing parts from reference TRBV7-9 and TRBJ2-2): DTGVSQNPRHKITKRGQNVTFRCDPISEHNRLYWYRQTLGQGPEFLTYFQNEAQLEKSRLLSDRFSAERPKGSFSTLEIQRTEQGDSAMYLCSSTVAVGELFFGEGSRLTVL.

For this clone: The junction departs from the called germline gene at one end, perhaps through a read error. The rearrangement links TRBV2 to TRBJ2-7, with 9 bases lining up with TRBD1. This CDR3 has 12 amino acids. Germline CDR1 SNHLY, CDR2 FYNNEI. The CDR3 DNA reads as TGTGCCAGCAGTGGCCGGGACAGGGAATGGCACTTC. It specifies CASSGRDREWHF.

This sequence joins TRBV7-9 and TRBJ2-1; a weak D match, TRBD2 (6 bases). CDR3 length: 14 residues. V was clipped by 2 bases and J by 10 bases, with 15 bases between them. Germline lookup yields CDR1 SEHNR and CDR2 FQNEAQ (reference sequence). CDR3 region: CASSLTSGRGEQFF. The CDR3 coding sequence is TGTGCCAGCAGCTTAACCAGCGGCCGGGGGGAGCAGTTCTTC.

The chain links TRBV27 to TRBJ2-3; 7 nucleotides line up with TRBD1. With V trimmed by 5 bases and J by 0 bases, 5 bases remained unmatched. Germline lookup yields CDR1 MNHEY and CDR2 SMNVEV (reference sequence). This CDR3 contains 15 residues. For the CDR3, the DNA is TGTGCCAGCAGTCAGGGGGACAGAAGCACAGATACGCAGTATTTT. Protein: CASSQGDRSTDTQYF.

The chain has TRBV11-3 and TRBJ2-1; tentative D call: TRBD1 (5 bases). This CDR3 comprises 14 residues. Trimming took 5 bases from V and 7 from J, leaving 15 bases between them. The germline CDR1 and CDR2 sequences are SGHNT and YENEEA. CDR3 in amino acids: CASSQGFQGNEQFF. The CDR3 DNA is TGTGCCAGCAGCCAGGGATTTCAAGGGAATGAGCAGTTCTTC.

The CDR3 DNA is TGTGCCAGCAGTTTATCGCAGGGCCCCTACGAGCAGTACTTC. It translates to CASSLSQGPYEQYF. This chain connects TRBV27 to TRBJ2-7, with a tentative D call TRBD1 (5 bases). V was cut by 0 bases and J by 2 bases, with 8 bases left in between. The germline V gene has CDR1 MNHEY and CDR2 SMNVEV (reference sequence). The CDR3 is made up of 14 amino acids.

CDR3 in amino acids: CASSYGTGAGYTF. Here the CDR3 DNA reads TGTGCCAGCAGTTACGGGACAGGGGCTGGCTACACCTTC. The chain has TRBV6-5 and TRBJ1-2, with TRBD1 identical over 10 bases. CDR1 MNHEY and CDR2 SVGAGI come from the germline V gene. The CDR3 runs 13 residues. The junction had 1 base not matched to a gene; V was cut back by 2 bases and J by 7 bases.

This chain links TRBV19 with TRBJ1-1, with D maybe TRBD1 (5 bases). Trimming removed 7 bases from V and 0 bases from J, with 12 bases in between. This CDR3 spans 14 amino acids. Germline V gene data show CDR1 as LNHDA and CDR2 as SQIVND (reference sequence). This CDR3 is CASTLRGVNTEAFF. The CDR3 nucleotides read TGTGCCAGTACCCTACGGGGGGTGAACACTGAAGCTTTCTTT. The full variable domain, with the rest looked up from reference TRBV19 and TRBJ1-1, is DGGITQSPKYLFRKEGQNVTLSCEQNLNHDAMYWYRQDPGQGLRLIYYSQIVNDFQKGDIAEGYSVSREKKESFPLTVTSAQKNPTAFYLCASTLRGVNTEAFFGQGTRLTVV.

J is TRBJ2-1 and V is TRBV29-1, with D perhaps TRBD1 (5 bases). The CDR3 consists of 11 residues. V shed 3 bases and J shed 8 bases, with 8 bases lying between them. Germline V lookup: CDR1 SQVTM, CDR2 ANQGSEA. DNA for the CDR3: TGCAGCGTTGACACAGGCCATGAGCAGTTCTTC. Translated, it gives CSVDTGHEQFF.

V is TRBV14 and J is TRBJ1-4; D gene unclear. The CDR3 is made up of 14 amino acids. Trimming pared 3 bases from V and 0 bases from J, leaving 5 bases between. Per germline, CDR1 SGHDN and CDR2 FVKESK. CDR3 in amino acids: CASSHSATNEKLFF. The CDR3 DNA reads as TGTGCCAGCAGCCATTCCGCAACTAATGAAAAACTGTTTTTT.

The V call is TRBV13, the J call TRBJ2-7; 7 nucleotides match TRBD1. Germline CDR1 reads PRHDT; CDR2 reads FYEKMQ (reference sequence). The CDR3 has 13 residues. J lost 6 bases, V lost 0 bases, and 2 bases had no gene match. CDR3 protein: CASSLGGTAEQYV. The CDR3 DNA reads TGTGCCAGCAGCTTAGGGGGGACAGCCGAGCAGTACGTC.

This chain links TRBV5-6 with TRBJ2-5; 8 bases line up with TRBD2. Germline trimming cut 4 bases from V and 2 bases from J; bases unmatched to any gene: 7. The CDR3 spans 15 residues. Per germline, CDR1 SGHDT and CDR2 YYEEEE. The CDR3 sequence: CASSRGGRGQETQYF. The CDR3, as DNA: TGTGCCAGCAGCCGCGGGGGGCGAGGACAAGAGACCCAGTACTTC. The full variable domain, completed using reference TRBV5-6 and TRBJ2-5, is DAGVTQSPTHLIKTRGQQVTLRCSPKSGHDTVSWYQQALGQGPQFIFQYYEEEERQRGNFPDRFSGHQFPNYSSELNVNALLLGDSALYLCASSRGGRGQETQYFGPGTRLLVL.

This clone was detected only a few times. The chain combines TRBV6-6 with TRBJ2-5, with 10 bases aligning to TRBD2. CDR3 length: 16 amino acids. The V and J ends lost 2 bases and 5 bases, in that order; junction bases with no gene match: 8. The germline CDR1 and CDR2 sequences are MNHNY and SVGAGI (reference sequence). The CDR3 loop is CASSYPASGSGETQYF. The CDR3 region has the DNA TGTGCCAGCAGTTACCCAGCTAGCGGGAGTGGGGAGACCCAGTACTTC.

V gene TRBV28 combines with J gene TRBJ1-2; possible D gene TRBD1, 6 bases. The CDR3 covers 12 residues. From germline, CDR1 is MDHEN and CDR2 SYDVKM. With 5 bases removed from V and 13 bases from J, the gap between germline ends came to 17 bases. CDR3 in amino acids: CASSPGEPTGTF. The CDR3, as DNA: TGTGCCAGCAGTCCAGGGGAGCCGACGGGCACCTTC.

V gene TRBV28 combines with J gene TRBJ1-2, with D tentatively TRBD1 (6 bases). The CDR3 spans 12 residues. Trimming stripped 4 bases from V and 4 bases from J, with 7 bases between. Per germline, CDR1 MDHEN and CDR2 SYDVKM. The CDR3 nucleotides read TGTGCCAGCAGTTCAGGGGCCTATGGCTACACCTTC. Its protein is CASSSGAYGYTF.

The chain carries TRBV2 and TRBJ2-5; 9 nucleotides line up with TRBD1. This CDR3 has 14 residues. Per the germline V gene, CDR1 is SNHLY and CDR2 is FYNNEI. V shed 6 bases and J 5 bases; nucleotides not matched to a gene: 7. DNA of the CDR3: TGTGCCAGCAGGAGGACAGGGGCAAGGGAGACCCAGTACTTC. Translating it yields CASRRTGARETQYF.

The genes are TRBV20-1 and TRBJ2-5; D remains unclear. CDR3 length: 11 amino acids. Germline V gene data show CDR1 as DFQATT and CDR2 as SNEGSKA (reference sequence). Trimming took off 4 bases at V and 4 bases at J, with 7 bases between the two ends. The CDR3 protein is CSANPGETQYF. CDR3 coding DNA: TGCAGTGCTAACCCGGGAGAGACCCAGTACTTC.

The chain recombines TRBV5-1 with TRBJ1-5; TRBD1 matches 7 bases. CDR3 length: 17 amino acids. Losses at the gene ends were 0 bases for V and 3 bases for J; bases not matched to a gene: 9. Germline V lookup: CDR1 SGHRS, CDR2 YFSETQ. The CDR3: CASSLAARTGPNQPQHF. CDR3 coding DNA: TGCGCCAGCAGCTTGGCCGCTAGGACAGGTCCCAATCAGCCCCAGCATTTT.

This clone has just a few counts. J is TRBJ2-1 and V is TRBV28; 9 positions match TRBD1. J lost 9 bases, V lost 5 bases, and 11 bases had no gene match. Germline loops: CDR1 MDHEN, CDR2 SYDVKM. The CDR3 is 15 residues long. The CDR3 nucleotides read TGTGCCAGCAGTCCTTCCGGACAGGGGAGGGGTGAGCAGTTCTTC. Its protein product is CASSPSGQGRGEQFF.

The CDR3 DNA reads as TGTGCCAGCGGAGAGACAGGTTTCGGCAATCAGCCCCAGCATTTT. It specifies CASGETGFGNQPQHF. V usage is TRBV6-6 and J usage is TRBJ1-5, with TRBD1 as a possible D gene (6 bases). CDR1 is MNHNY and CDR2 is SVGAGI in the germline V gene (reference sequence). This CDR3 is 15 amino acids long. Deletions cut 8 bases from V and 2 bases from J, with 16 bases between.

This rearrangement joins TRBV20-1 to TRBJ1-2, with D unresolved. V was shortened by 1 base and J by 6 bases, with 6 bases between the two germline ends. Germline values: CDR1 DFQATT, CDR2 SNEGSKA (reference sequence). CDR3 length: 11 residues. The CDR3 bases are TGCAGTGCTAGAGTCCCAGATGGCTACACCTTC. It yields the protein CSARVPDGYTF.

The chain recombines TRBV2 with TRBJ2-1; 13 nucleotides match TRBD2. V was pared by 7 bases and J by 13 bases, with 7 bases of the junction left unmatched. CDR3 size: 13 residues. Germline assignment: CDR1 SNHLY and CDR2 FYNNEI. This CDR3 reads CASTRTSGSIQFF. CDR3 DNA: TGTGCCAGCACCCGGACTAGCGGGAGTATACAGTTCTTC.

CDR3 nucleotides: TGTGCCAGCAGTTTACTAGCGGGAGTTGAGCAGTTCTTC. Translating it yields CASSLLAGVEQFF. J is TRBJ2-1 and V is TRBV28; 10 bases are shared with TRBD2. The V and J ends lost 2 bases and 9 bases, in that order; junction bases with no gene match: 1. Per the germline V gene, CDR1 is MDHEN and CDR2 is SYDVKM. The CDR3 is made up of 13 amino acids.

V is TRBV27 and J is TRBJ2-1, with 8 bases aligning to TRBD2. CDR1 and CDR2 (germline): MNHEY, SMNVEV (reference sequence). The junction had 7 bases not matched to a gene; V was cut back by 0 bases and J by 3 bases. The CDR3 is 17 amino acids. In DNA form, the CDR3 reads TGTGCCAGCAGTTTATCCTCCAGCGGGAGATTCTACAATGAGCAGTTCTTC. Translating gives CASSLSSSGRFYNEQFF.

The CDR3 bases are TGTGCCAGCAGCTTGGGGGGTAGCGGGGGCCCAGATACGCAGTATTTT. Translated: CASSLGGSGGPDTQYF. The rearrangement joins TRBV5-4 to TRBJ2-3; 9 bases are shared with TRBD2. Trimming took 0 bases from V and 4 from J; bases not matched to a gene: 6. Looked up from germline, CDR1 is SGHNT and CDR2 is YYREEE (reference sequence). The CDR3 contains 16 residues.

This chain links TRBV7-3 with TRBJ2-3; TRBD2 agrees at 10 bases. Germline V gene data show CDR1 as SGHTA and CDR2 as FQGTGA. The CDR3 extends over 16 amino acids. Trimming cost V 1 base and J 3 bases; bases outside gene matches: 4. The CDR3, as DNA: TGTGCCAGCAGCTTAATTGCTAGCGGGAGAACAGATACGCAGTATTTT. Translated: CASSLIASGRTDTQYF.